In its sample, the clone carrying this T cell receptor beta chain was seen a few times. This entry is derived from a study of blood T cell repertoires in COVID-19. Study as a whole: Whether acute or convalescent, the COVID-19 samples came from the United States, Italy and Spain.

This CDR3 contains 15 residues. V was pared by 3 bases and J by 1 base, with 4 bases of the junction left unmatched. Germline V gene data show CDR1 as MGHRA and CDR2 as YSYEKL. As handled by the study authors: For nucleated cells, counts were estimated from reference gene primer amplification. The method was immunoSEQ multiplex PCR; TCRdb's version includes in-frame clones alone and lacks a portion of them. Clone size and V and J calls were adopted from that table, with D and trimming inferred from the DNA. Of some 150,000 clones listed, about 90% are singletons. The genes are TRBV4-1 and TRBJ2-7; TRBD1 agrees at 9 bases. Sequencing was done on a sample of peripheral blood. The sequence was obtained from a man in his sixties with acute or convalescent COVID-19. This CDR3 reads CASSHRTGVSYEQYF. DNA for the CDR3: TGCGCCAGCAGCCACCGGACAGGGGTTTCCTACGAGCAGTACTTC.